The 29 T cell receptor beta chains below come from one sample, sequenced in a study of cytomegalovirus exposure and HLA in healthy donors. A multiplex PCR was run with 60 Vbeta primers and 13 Jbeta primers. Assay used: immunoSEQ multiplex PCR; TCRdb lists only in-frame clones, some missing. The sample shows 130,000 to 150,000 clones, 60% to 80% of them seen only once. The sample was PBMCs. The receptors here all came from a male donor in good health and CMV-seronegative.

CDR3 residues: CASSTETSGLTDTQYF. DNA for the CDR3: TGTGCCAGCTCAACCGAGACTAGCGGGCTCACAGATACGCAGTATTTT. The chain carries TRBV18 and TRBJ2-3, with 10 bases identical to TRBD2. Germline lookup yields CDR1 KGHSH and CDR2 LQKENI. The junction had 7 bases not matched to a gene; V was cut back by 5 bases and J by 2 bases. CDR3 length: 16 amino acids. The full variable domain, rest sourced from reference TRBV18 and TRBJ2-3, is NAGVMQNPRHLVRRRGQEARLRCSPMKGHSHVYWYRQLPEEGLKFMVYLQKENIIDESGMPKERFSAEFPKEGPSILRIQQVVRGDSAAYFCASSTETSGLTDTQYFGPGTRLTVL.

V is TRBV30 and J is TRBJ2-2; TRBD1 matches 10 bases. Germline-derived CDR1 and CDR2 are GTSNPN and SVGIG (reference sequence). After removal of 3 bases from V and 7 bases from J, the junction contained 8 bases not matched to a gene. The CDR3 loop spans 15 amino acids. This CDR3 reads CAWRPSGQGSGELFF. The CDR3 region has the DNA TGTGCCTGGAGGCCGTCGGGACAGGGGAGCGGGGAGCTGTTTTTT.

V usage is TRBV30 and J usage is TRBJ1-2; D is undetermined. Germline values: CDR1 GTSNPN, CDR2 SVGIG (reference sequence). This CDR3 comprises 10 residues. V was shortened by 4 bases and J by 8 bases, with 8 bases between the two germline ends. The CDR3 bases are TGTGCCTGGAAGAGAGGGGGCTACACCTTC. It codes for CAWKRGGYTF.

The genes are TRBV7-7 and TRBJ2-1, with 10 bases that match TRBD1. The CDR3 loop spans 13 amino acids. V lost 5 bases and J lost 10; bases outside the gene matches: 5. Germline V lookup: CDR1 SSHAT, CDR2 FNYEAQ (reference sequence). CDR3 DNA sequence: TGTGCCAGCAGCCCAGGGACAGGGGACGAGCAGTTCTTC. Its translation: CASSPGTGDEQFF.

This clone was found a few times. The chain combines TRBV10-3 with TRBJ2-3; 8 positions match TRBD2. V trimming: 6 bases; J trimming: 0 bases; junction bases outside the gene matches: 8. CDR1 and CDR2 (germline): ENHRY, SYGVKD. The length of the CDR3 is 16 residues. The CDR3, as DNA: TGTGCCATCAGCCTAACTAGCGGTGCTAGCACAGATACGCAGTATTTT. Translated, it gives CAISLTSGASTDTQYF.

The V call is TRBV2, the J call TRBJ2-4, with 12 positions matching TRBD2. The J segment lost 3 bases and the V segment lost 4 bases, leaving 7 bases of the junction unmatched. The CDR3 contains 17 residues. Per germline, CDR1 SNHLY and CDR2 FYNNEI. For the CDR3, the DNA is TGTGCCAGCAGTGGGCTAGCGGGGGGGCGTGGCAAAAACATTCAGTACTTC. Encoded protein: CASSGLAGGRGKNIQYF.

A few counts support this clone. V gene TRBV11-2 combines with J gene TRBJ2-7; possibly TRBD2 for D (6 bases). CDR3 length: 14 residues. Deletions cut 2 bases from V and 1 base from J, with 9 bases between. Germline V gene lookup returns CDR1 SGHAT and CDR2 FQNNGV. DNA for the CDR3: TGTGCCAGCAGCTTATGGGGGGTTTCCTACGAGCAGTACTTC. Its protein is CASSLWGVSYEQYF.

V and J are TRBV6-6 and TRBJ2-7; a weak D match, TRBD1 (5 bases). With 6 bases removed from V and 7 bases from J, the gap between germline ends came to 19 bases. The length of the CDR3 is 14 residues. The germline V gene encodes CDR1 MNHNY and CDR2 SVGAGI (reference sequence). In nucleotides, the CDR3 is TGTGCCAGCAGCTCCCCGAGTGGGGCGAAGGAGCAGTACTTC. It codes for CASSSPSGAKEQYF.

This clone turned up a few times. The chain uses TRBV7-7 and TRBJ1-5, with D uncertain. Germline V lookup: CDR1 SSHAT, CDR2 FNYEAQ (reference sequence). V dropped 0 bases and J dropped 5 bases, with 5 bases sitting between them. The CDR3 consists of 13 residues. Here the CDR3 DNA reads TGTGCCAGCAGCTTAGCAACAGATCAGCCCCAGCATTTT. Its translation: CASSLATDQPQHF.

This clone has just one count. The rearrangement joins TRBV9 to TRBJ1-5; TRBD1 agrees at 9 bases. With V trimmed by 3 bases and J by 5 bases, 3 bases remained unmatched. This CDR3 has 14 residues. Per the germline V gene, CDR1 is SGDLS and CDR2 is YYNGEE. The CDR3 coding sequence is TGTGCCAGCAGCGCGACAGGGGGGGATCAGCCCCAGCATTTT. Its translation is CASSATGGDQPQHF.

CDR3 residues: CASSPRASGGYNEQFF. CDR3 sequence (DNA): TGTGCCAGCAGCCCCCGGGCTAGCGGGGGCTACAATGAGCAGTTCTTC. This chain connects TRBV9 to TRBJ2-1, with 10 nucleotides matching TRBD2. The CDR3 has 16 residues. The J segment lost 3 bases and the V segment lost 4 bases, leaving 7 bases of the junction unmatched. Germline V gene data show CDR1 as SGDLS and CDR2 as YYNGEE.

The V and J genes are TRBV25-1 and TRBJ2-1, with 10 nucleotides matching TRBD2. Germline V CDR1 and CDR2: MGHDK, SYGVNS. The CDR3 has 15 amino acids. V trimming: 6 bases; J trimming: 0 bases; junction bases outside the gene matches: 2. Written as DNA, the CDR3 is TGTGCCAGCAGGGCTAGCGGGAGCTCCTACAATGAGCAGTTCTTC. Translating gives CASRASGSSYNEQFF.

The chain carries TRBV19 and TRBJ1-5; possibly TRBD1 for D (5 bases). The CDR3 spans 16 residues. Per germline, CDR1 LNHDA and CDR2 SQIVND (reference sequence). Trimming shortened V by 3 bases and J by 2 bases, and 14 bases separated the two germline ends. The CDR3 nucleotides are TGTGCCAGTAGTATGCCCCAGGGTGCGGGCAATCAGCCCCAGCATTTT. Residues: CASSMPQGAGNQPQHF.

The chain links TRBV5-8 to TRBJ2-2; D might be TRBD1 (7 bases). Trimming took off 2 bases at V and 5 bases at J, with 13 bases between the two ends. The CDR3 spans 15 residues. Germline V gene data show CDR1 as SGHTS and CDR2 as YDEGEE. The CDR3 DNA reads as TGTGCCAGCAGCTTCGGAGGGGGCGAGACCGGGGAGCTGTTTTTT. This translates into CASSFGGGETGELFF.

This clone was counted only a few times. V is TRBV6-6 and J is TRBJ2-3, with 7 bases that match TRBD2. In germline, CDR1 is MNHNY, CDR2 SVGAGI (reference sequence). Unmatched junction bases numbered 4, after V lost 2 bases and J lost 5 bases. This CDR3 has 14 amino acids. CDR3 loop: CASSYGAGEDTQYF. DNA for the CDR3: TGTGCCAGCAGTTACGGGGCGGGAGAAGATACGCAGTATTTT.

There are a few counts of this clone. The chain uses TRBV6-6 and TRBJ2-7, with a possible D match to TRBD2 (6 bases). Germline V gene sequence: CDR1 MNHNY, CDR2 SVGAGI (reference sequence). The V and J ends lost 5 bases and 4 bases respectively, with 9 bases between them. The CDR3 is made up of 12 amino acids. The CDR3 region is CASSNREYEQYF. CDR3 coding DNA: TGTGCCAGCAGTAACCGGGAGTACGAGCAGTACTTC.

This clone was counted only a few times. The sample contains more than one DNA sequence encoding this CDR3. CDR3 in DNA: TGTGCCAGCAGCTTGGCAGGGTCGGGAAACACCATATATTTT. Its protein is CASSLAGSGNTIYF. This chain connects TRBV5-4 to TRBJ1-3, with a possible D match to TRBD1 (5 bases). The germline V gene has CDR1 SGHNT and CDR2 YYREEE (reference sequence). This CDR3 is 14 amino acids long. V lost 0 bases, J lost 4 bases, and 8 bases lay in between. Full variable domain (rest looked up from reference TRBV5-4 and TRBJ1-3): ETGVTQSPTHLIKTRGQQVTLRCSSQSGHNTVSWYQQALGQGPQFIFQYYREEENGRGNFPPRFSGLQFPNYSSELNVNALELDDSALYLCASSLAGSGNTIYFGEGSWLTVV.

With respect to this clone: At one end, the junction sequence differs from germline, possibly due to a read error. The CDR3 nucleotides are TGTTCCAGCAGCTCATGGGGTAGCGGGCGAACCTACGAGCAGTACTTC. Protein product: CSSSSWGSGRTYEQYF. V is TRBV7-9 and J is TRBJ2-7; 7 nucleotides line up with TRBD2. The germline CDR1 and CDR2 sequences are SEHNR and FQNEAQ (reference sequence). The CDR3 totals 16 residues.

V and J are TRBV5-1 and TRBJ2-7, with D possibly TRBD1 on 5 matching bases. This CDR3 is built from 13 residues. Germline CDR1 SGHRS, CDR2 YFSETQ. Trimming shortened V by 4 bases and J by 5 bases, and 13 bases separated the two germline ends. CDR3 region: CASSPRAGNEQYF. DNA of the CDR3: TGCGCCAGCAGCCCCAGGGCAGGGAACGAGCAGTACTTC.

This clone has only a few counts. The chain recombines TRBV7-3 with TRBJ1-2, with a weak D call TRBD1 (5 bases). The ends were cut back, 3 bases at V and 2 bases at J, with 16 bases in the middle. Looked up from germline, CDR1 is SGHTA and CDR2 is FQGTGA. The CDR3 length is 16 residues. CDR3 sequence (DNA): TGTGCCAGCAGCTTCCGACTGGGGGGATTCAACTATGGCTACACCTTC. This codes for CASSFRLGGFNYGYTF.

V and J are TRBV11-1 and TRBJ1-5; D unclear. CDR1 and CDR2 (germline): SGHAT, FQDESV (reference sequence). V lost 1 base and J 5 bases, leaving 6 bases between the germline ends. The CDR3 is 13 amino acids. DNA for the CDR3: TGTGCCAGCAGCTTAGACCGGGATCAGCCCCAGCATTTT. It yields the protein CASSLDRDQPQHF.

The chain is built from TRBV25-1 and TRBJ2-6; the match to TRBD1 covers 7 bases. The trim removed 3 bases at V and 4 bases at J, leaving 12 bases unmatched. Germline assignment: CDR1 MGHDK and CDR2 SYGVNS. The CDR3 runs to 18 residues. CDR3 nucleotides: TGTGCCAGCAGTGAGGTAGGGGGACAGTACTCGGGGGCCAACGTCCTGACTTTC. It codes for CASSEVGGQYSGANVLTF.

The chain links TRBV5-1 to TRBJ2-7, with TRBD2 identical over 10 bases. The CDR3 is 17 residues long. Trimming cost V 2 bases and J 4 bases; bases outside gene matches: 12. Germline CDR1 is SGHRS and CDR2 is YFSETQ. CDR3 loop: CASSLGASGSRAYEQYF. The CDR3, as DNA: TGCGCCAGCAGCTTAGGGGCTAGCGGGAGTAGGGCTTACGAGCAGTACTTC.

The V and J genes are TRBV25-1 and TRBJ2-7; D is perhaps TRBD1 (6 bases). Germline V lookup: CDR1 MGHDK, CDR2 SYGVNS. Deletions cut 5 bases from V and 2 bases from J, with 13 bases between. The CDR3 totals 14 residues. The CDR3 loop reads CASSPPTGTYEQYF. The CDR3 bases are TGTGCCAGCAGTCCCCCCACAGGGACCTACGAGCAGTACTTC.

V gene TRBV5-4 combines with J gene TRBJ1-1, with D unclear. CDR1 is SGHNT and CDR2 is YYREEE in the germline V gene (reference sequence). This CDR3 region has 14 residues. Trimming stripped 5 bases from V and 0 bases from J, with 11 bases between. This CDR3 is CASRSQSMNTEAFF. In DNA form, the CDR3 reads TGTGCCAGCAGGAGTCAATCAATGAACACTGAAGCTTTCTTT.

V is TRBV5-1 and J is TRBJ1-6, with 7 bases fitting TRBD1. There are 15 residues in the CDR3. Germline V gene sequence: CDR1 SGHRS, CDR2 YFSETQ. The V gene end was trimmed by 3 bases and the J gene end by 5 bases; junction bases not matched to a gene: 5. The CDR3 reads CASSSEGQDNSPLHF. The CDR3 DNA reads TGCGCCAGCAGCTCGGAAGGACAGGATAATTCACCCCTCCACTTT.

The chain has TRBV21-1 and TRBJ1-5; TRBD1 was called by the table and not checked on the DNA. TRBV21-1 constitutes a pseudogene. The CDR3 has 16 residues. The CDR3 region has the DNA TGTGCCAGCAGCAGGGGCCCACAAGGGAGCAATCAGCCCCAGCATTTT. It yields the protein CASSRGPQGSNQPQHF.

The V call is TRBV5-1, the J call TRBJ2-1, with 9 bases identical to TRBD2. The ends lost 3 bases at V and 6 bases at J; junction bases unmatched: 10. This CDR3 is built from 16 residues. Germline V lookup: CDR1 SGHRS, CDR2 YFSETQ. The CDR3 reads CASSWGRGAGGNEQFF. The CDR3 coding sequence is TGCGCCAGCAGCTGGGGTCGGGGAGCGGGGGGCAATGAGCAGTTCTTC.

In this sample, this clone turned up once. V usage is TRBV27 and J usage is TRBJ1-4; no definite D call. This CDR3 comprises 15 residues. V lost 3 bases and J lost 8, with 16 bases in between. Germline-derived CDR1 and CDR2 are MNHEY and SMNVEV (reference sequence). The chain's CDR3 is CASSLYPHTGEKLFF. DNA of the CDR3: TGTGCCAGCAGTTTGTATCCTCACACGGGAGAAAAACTGTTTTTT.